This record looks at one T cell receptor (beta chain) sequence and its context. Antigen: not known. Libraries were prepared by immunoSEQ multiplex PCR; TCRdb keeps only in-frame clonotypes and omits some of them. The table has about 30,000 clones, 91% seen once. The record originates from a study of T cells in tuberculosis. Study information: In South Africa, adults with active tuberculosis were compared with IGRA-negative and latently infected IGRA-positive adolescents.

General observations from the study: Smaller distances to GMM-specific TCRs suggested their expansion in active tuberculosis.

Time point meaning: new active TB diagnosis, blood taken before or within 7 days of starting treatment. Confirmation came from sputum smear and/or culture positivity for M. tuberculosis. Specimen: PBMCs, collected at tuberculosis diagnosis. This TCR was sampled from an adult with tuberculosis.

DNA of the CDR3: TGTGCCAGCAGTTCGCGACAGGGGCAGGATACGCAGTATTTT. Its protein product is CASSSRQGQDTQYF. The chain combines TRBV27 with TRBJ2-3; 8 positions match TRBD1. The CDR3 loop spans 14 amino acids. The V gene end was trimmed by 4 bases and the J gene end by 6 bases; junction bases not matched to a gene: 6. Germline lookup yields CDR1 MNHEY and CDR2 SMNVEV (reference sequence).